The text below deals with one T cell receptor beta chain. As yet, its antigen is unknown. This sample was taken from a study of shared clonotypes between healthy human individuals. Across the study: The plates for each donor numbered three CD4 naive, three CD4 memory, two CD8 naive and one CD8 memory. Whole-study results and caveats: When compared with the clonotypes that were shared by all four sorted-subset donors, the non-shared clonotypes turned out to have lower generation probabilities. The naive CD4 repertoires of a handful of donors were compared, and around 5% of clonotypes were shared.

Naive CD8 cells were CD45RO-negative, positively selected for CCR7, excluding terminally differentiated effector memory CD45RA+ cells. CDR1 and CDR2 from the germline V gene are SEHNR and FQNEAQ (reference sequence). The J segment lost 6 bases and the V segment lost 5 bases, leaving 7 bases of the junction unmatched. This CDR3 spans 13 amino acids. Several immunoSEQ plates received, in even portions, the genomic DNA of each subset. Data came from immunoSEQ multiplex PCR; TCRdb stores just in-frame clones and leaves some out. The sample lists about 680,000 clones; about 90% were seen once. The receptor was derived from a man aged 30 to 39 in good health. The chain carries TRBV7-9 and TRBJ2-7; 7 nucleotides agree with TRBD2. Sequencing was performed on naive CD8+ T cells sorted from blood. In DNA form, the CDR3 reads TGTGCCAGCAGCCCAGGACTAGTGCGCGAGCAGTACTTC. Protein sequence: CASSPGLVREQYF.